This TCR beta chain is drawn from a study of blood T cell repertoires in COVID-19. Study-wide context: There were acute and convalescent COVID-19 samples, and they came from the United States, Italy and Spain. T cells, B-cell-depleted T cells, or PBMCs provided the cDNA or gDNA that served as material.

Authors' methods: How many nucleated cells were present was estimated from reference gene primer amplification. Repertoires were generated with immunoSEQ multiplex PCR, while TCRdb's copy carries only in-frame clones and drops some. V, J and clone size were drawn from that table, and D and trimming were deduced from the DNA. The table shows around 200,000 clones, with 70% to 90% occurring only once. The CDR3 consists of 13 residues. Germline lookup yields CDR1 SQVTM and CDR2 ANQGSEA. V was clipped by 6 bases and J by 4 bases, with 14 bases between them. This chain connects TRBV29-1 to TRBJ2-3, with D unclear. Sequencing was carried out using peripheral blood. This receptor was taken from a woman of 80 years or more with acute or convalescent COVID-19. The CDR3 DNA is TGCAGCGTCGAGGCGGCCCTAGCAGATACGCAGTATTTT. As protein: CSVEAALADTQYF.